A selection of T cell receptor beta chains follows, all from one sample in a study of T-cell reconstitution after alpha-beta-depleted transplantation in children. A single record per CDR3 protein comes from TCRdb applying MiXCR to the PCR reads. The profile shows 280,000 or so distinct CDR3 sequences, under 14% of them singletons. The sample in question was peripheral blood, obtained 180 days after TCRalphabeta/CD19-depleted stem cell transplant. All receptors derive from a male patient aged 2 to 10 who had a stem cell transplant for chronic granulomatous disease, so the T cells may come from the graft donor. CDR3s include the opening cysteine and the closing phenylalanine or tryptophan. D genes are given only for firm matches. Clone size, where shown, is once, few, many, or a class for clones that have expanded.

D gene	J gene	CDR3 length	clone size	V gene	CDR3 DNA	CDR3 protein
.	TRBJ1-4	11	many	TRBV29-1	TGCAGCGTCGCCTCAGGCCCGGGGCTGTTTTTT	CSVASGPGLFF
TRBD2	TRBJ2-7	16	many	TRBV15	TGTGCCACCAGCAGAGGCCCAGCGGGAGGGCCTTACGAGCAGTACTTC	CATSRGPAGGPYEQYF
.	TRBJ2-7	12	many	TRBV4-2	TGTGCCAGCAGCCGGGGGCAGTGTCGGAGGTGCTTC	CASSRGQCRRCF
.	TRBJ1-4	18	many	TRBV11-2	TGTGCCAGCAGCCCACCCGGGCCCTCGACAAAAAGTCATGAAAAACTGTTTTTT	CASSPPGPSTKSHEKLFF
TRBD1	TRBJ1-2	18	many	TRBV5-1	TGCGCCAGCAGCTTGGAGCTGGACAGGGAGGTCGTCGGCAGTGGCTACACCTTC	CASSLELDREVVGSGYTF
.	TRBJ2-1	12	many	TRBV5-1	TGCGCCAGCAGCTTGGGGCTATATGAGCAGTTCTTC	CASSLGLYEQFF
.	TRBJ2-2	13	many	TRBV9	TGTGCCAGCAGCGTTTCGGGGGAGTGGGAGCTGTTTTTT	CASSVSGEWELFF
TRBD2	TRBJ2-5	17	many	TRBV7-9	TGTGCCAGCAGCCCCGGCGGGGCACGGGGGGGCCGAGAGACCCAGTACTTC	CASSPGGARGGRETQYF
.	TRBJ1-6	14	many	TRBV11-2	TGTGCCAGCAGCTTACGACAGCTAAATTCACCCCTCCACTTT	CASSLRQLNSPLHF
.	TRBJ2-2	16	many	TRBV24-1	TGTGCCACCAGTGCCCGAGGGGCTAGAAACACCGGGGAGCTGTTTTTT	CATSARGARNTGELFF
.	TRBJ2-7	14	many	TRBV12-3/TRBV12-4	TGTGCCAGCAGAGCCACAGGGACCTCCTACGAGCAGTACTTC	CASRATGTSYEQYF
TRBD1	TRBJ2-7	16	many	TRBV7-6	TGTGCCAGCAGCCGTGCCTTTGGACAGGCAGCCTACGAGCAGTACTTC	CASSRAFGQAAYEQYF
TRBD1	TRBJ2-2	17	many	TRBV5-1	TGCGCCAGCAGCTTGTGGACAGGGGGCGCGAACACCGGGGAGCTGTTTTTT	CASSLWTGGANTGELFF
.	TRBJ2-5	10	.	TRBV20-1	TGCAGTGCTAGGGTAGAGACCCGGTACTTC	CSARVETRYF
TRBD1	TRBJ1-5	17	many	TRBV5-1	TGCGCCAGCAGCTTCAGACCCTACACAGGGGGGCATCAGCCCCAGCATTTT	CASSFRPYTGGHQPQHF
.	TRBJ1-2	14	many	TRBV29-1	TGCAGCGTTGAAGATCTGAGGGAGGGTTTGGGCTACACCTTC	CSVEDLREGLGYTF
.	TRBJ2-2	13	many	TRBV5-1	TGCGCCAGCAGCTTGGGCGAGTACGGGGAGCTGTTTTTT	CASSLGEYGELFF
.	TRBJ2-1	14	many	TRBV6-1	TGTGCCAGCAGCCGGGACTTATCCTACAATGAGCAGTTCTTC	CASSRDLSYNEQFF
TRBD2	TRBJ2-3	17	many	TRBV25-1	TGTGCCAGCAGTGAAGGTCCCCGGGGGGGCGGGACAGATACGCAGTATTTT	CASSEGPRGGGTDTQYF
.	TRBJ2-7	14	many	TRBV12-3/TRBV12-4	TGTGCCAGCAGTTTATTGCTGGGGCCGTACGAGCAGTACTTC	CASSLLLGPYEQYF
TRBD1	TRBJ2-1	15	many	TRBV20-1	TGCAGTGCTAGCCCAGGACAGGGGTACTACAATGAGCAGTTCTTC	CSASPGQGYYNEQFF
.	TRBJ2-7	16	.	TRBV12-3/TRBV12-4	TGTGCCAGCAGTTTAAGGGTGAGGGCGGGGGCGGGCGAGCAGTACTTC	CASSLRVRAGAGEQYF
.	TRBJ2-1	18	many	TRBV10-3	TGTGCCATCACTGAGGCCGTTAAGACAGGGAGGCCCTACAATGAGCAGTTCTTC	CAITEAVKTGRPYNEQFF
TRBD2	TRBJ2-5	17	many	TRBV7-8	TGTGCCAGCAGCTTAGCCGGGACTAGCTACCGAGAAGAGACCCAGTACTTC	CASSLAGTSYREETQYF